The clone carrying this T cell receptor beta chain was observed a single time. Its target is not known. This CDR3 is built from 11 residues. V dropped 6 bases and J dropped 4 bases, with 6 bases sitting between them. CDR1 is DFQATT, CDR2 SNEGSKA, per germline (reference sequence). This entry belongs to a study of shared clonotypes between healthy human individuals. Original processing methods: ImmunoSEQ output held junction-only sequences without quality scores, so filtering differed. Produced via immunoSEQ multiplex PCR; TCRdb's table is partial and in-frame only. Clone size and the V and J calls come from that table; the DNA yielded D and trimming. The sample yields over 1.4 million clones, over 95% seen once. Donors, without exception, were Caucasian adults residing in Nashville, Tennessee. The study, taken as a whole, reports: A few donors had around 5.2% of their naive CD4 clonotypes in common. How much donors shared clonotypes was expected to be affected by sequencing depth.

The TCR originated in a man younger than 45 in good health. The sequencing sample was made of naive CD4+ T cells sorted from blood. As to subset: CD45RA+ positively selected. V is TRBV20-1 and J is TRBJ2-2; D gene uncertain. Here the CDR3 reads CSATSTGELFF. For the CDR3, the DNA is TGCAGTGCGACGAGCACCGGGGAGCTGTTTTTT.